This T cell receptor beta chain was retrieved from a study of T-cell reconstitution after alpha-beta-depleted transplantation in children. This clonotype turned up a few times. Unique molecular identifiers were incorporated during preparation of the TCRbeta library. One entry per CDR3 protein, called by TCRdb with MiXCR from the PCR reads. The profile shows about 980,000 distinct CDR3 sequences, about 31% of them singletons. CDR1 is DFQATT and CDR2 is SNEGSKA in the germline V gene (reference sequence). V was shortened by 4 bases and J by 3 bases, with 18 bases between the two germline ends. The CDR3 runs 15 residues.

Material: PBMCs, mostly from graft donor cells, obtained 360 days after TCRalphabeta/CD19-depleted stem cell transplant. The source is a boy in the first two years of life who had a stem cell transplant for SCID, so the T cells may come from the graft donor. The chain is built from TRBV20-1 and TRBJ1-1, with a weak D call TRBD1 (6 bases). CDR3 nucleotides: TGCAGTGCTACCCGACAGGCACCTGGGGACACTGAAGCTTTCTTT. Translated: CSATRQAPGDTEAFF.